This TCR beta chain comes out of a study of early T cells in non-severe SARS-CoV-2 infection. Study details: Chains were unpaired, as sequencing was done on bulk RNA from unsorted whole blood.

This CDR3 has 14 residues. CDR1 SEHNR and CDR2 FQNEAQ come from the germline V gene (reference sequence). Between the trimmed V and J ends, which lost 1 base and 7 bases, there was a span of 11 bases. As part of library construction, unique molecular identifiers were attached to individual cDNA molecules. TCRdb fed the 5' RACE reads into MiXCR, producing one record per CDR3 protein. This sample carries some 80,000 distinct CDR3 sequences, over 9.5% of them seen once, and the ten largest clones take about 3%. Study-wide results and caveats: The matching step, a VDJdb search, favored anti-spike CD8 responses and missed private and CD4 specificities.

Notes on this clonotype: Antigen specificity is unknown.

J is TRBJ2-1 and V is TRBV7-9; weak D call: TRBD2 (6 bases). The clonotype originates from an adult who was a healthcare worker with PCR-confirmed SARS-CoV-2 infection or an uninfected control (not recorded which). What was sequenced was whole blood. The CDR3 nucleotides are TGTGCCAGCAGCTTAGTGGGAGGCTGGAATGAGCAGTTCTTC. This translates into CASSLVGGWNEQFF.